This TCR beta chain was sequenced during a study of blood T cells in healthy people across ages. Study at large: Per two T cells, template switching captured roughly one barcoded beta molecule.

Trimming took off 2 bases at V and 2 bases at J, with 9 bases between the two ends. Looked up from germline, CDR1 is SGHTA and CDR2 is FQGNSA. There are 14 residues in the CDR3. Primers used in a second PCR of about 7 to 11 cycles were a sample-barcoded 5' primer and a J-beta primer mix. TCRdb reprocessed the 5' RACE reads via MiXCR and lists one record per CDR3 protein. The sample lists some 1,500,000 distinct CDR3 sequences, around 40% occurring once. J is TRBJ1-1 and V is TRBV7-2; D unclear. The specimen was blood. The receptor's source is a woman under 30 in good health. This CDR3 is CASSLRRANTEAFF. CDR3 nucleotide sequence: TGTGCCAGCAGCTTACGGCGCGCAAACACTGAAGCTTTCTTT. The full variable domain, its missing parts supplied by reference TRBV7-2 and TRBJ1-1, is GAGVSQSPSNKVTEKGKDVELRCDPISGHTALYWYRQSLGQGLEFLIYFQGNSAPDKSGLPSDRFSAERTGGSVSTLTIQRTQQEDSAVYLCASSLRRANTEAFFGQGTRLTVV.